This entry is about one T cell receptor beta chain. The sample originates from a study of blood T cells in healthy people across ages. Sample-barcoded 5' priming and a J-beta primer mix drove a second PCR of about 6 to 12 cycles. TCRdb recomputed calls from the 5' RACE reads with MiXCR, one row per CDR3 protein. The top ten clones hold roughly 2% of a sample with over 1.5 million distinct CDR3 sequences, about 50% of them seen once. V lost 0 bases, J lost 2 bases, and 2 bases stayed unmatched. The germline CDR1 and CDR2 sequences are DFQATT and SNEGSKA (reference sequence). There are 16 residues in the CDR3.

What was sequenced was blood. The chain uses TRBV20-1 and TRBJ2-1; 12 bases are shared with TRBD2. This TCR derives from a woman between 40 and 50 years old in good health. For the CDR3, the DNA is TGCAGTGCTAGAGATCCTAGCGGGGGGGCCTACAATGAGCAGTTCTTC. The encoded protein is CSARDPSGGAYNEQFF.